This is a list of T cell receptor beta chains from one sample in a study of control samples from healthy donors and cancer patients. TCRdb's table, derived via immunoSEQ multiplex PCR, lists solely in-frame clones and lacks some. Of 70,000 to 75,000 clones listed, 89% were seen once; the top ten hold under 20%. The sample consisted of PBMCs. These receptors came from a man in his 60s with lung cancer. Both conserved end residues are part of each CDR3. D genes are given only for firm matches. Where a row states a size, it is once, few, many or the class of an expanded clone; other rows omit it.

v_call	d_call	clone_size	j_call	cdr3_aa	cdr3_nt
TRBV5-1	-	once	TRBJ1-3	CASSGGADGNTIYF	TGCGCCAGCAGCGGGGGCGCGGATGGAAACACCATATATTTT
TRBV7-2	TRBD2	-	TRBJ2-2	CASRPTSGGASNTGELFF	TGTGCCAGCAGACCGACTAGCGGGGGGGCGTCGAACACCGGGGAGCTGTTTTTT
TRBV7-3	TRBD2	once	TRBJ2-5	CASSLAGGLGETQYF	TGTGCCAGCAGCCTCGCGGGAGGACTTGGAGAGACCCAGTACTTC
TRBV5-6	TRBD1	once	TRBJ1-4	CASKRGQTGKLFF	TGTGCCAGCAAAAGGGGGCAGACAGGAAAACTGTTTTTT
TRBV6-1	TRBD1	-	TRBJ1-2	CASTAQGSGYTF	TGTGCCAGCACCGCACAGGGGTCGGGCTACACCTTC
TRBV30	-	-	TRBJ2-1	CAWSRQRGNNEQFF	TGTGCCTGGAGCAGACAGCGTGGGAACAATGAGCAGTTCTTC
TRBV2	-	-	TRBJ2-5	CASSEQRSQETQYF	TGTGCCAGCAGTGAACAGCGCAGTCAAGAGACCCAGTACTTC
TRBV2	TRBD1	-	TRBJ1-6	CASSEAQRTGGNRNSPLHF	TGTGCCAGCAGTGAAGCGCAGAGGACAGGGGGGAACCGCAATTCACCCCTCCACTTT
TRBV24-1	-	-	TRBJ1-2	CATSDPFRGGGGYTF	TGTGCCACCAGTGATCCCTTCAGGGGAGGAGGCGGCTACACCTTC
TRBV24-1	-	-	TRBJ1-1	CATSDSVGNTEAFF	TGTGCCACCAGTGATTCGGTCGGGAACACTGAAGCTTTCTTT